This TCR beta chain was captured by sequencing in a study of Graves' ophthalmopathy and Graves' hyperthyroidism. Study context: Peripheral blood was gathered at the point of initial diagnosis, before any treatment started. Study observations and caveats: The authors also found most expanded thyroid clonotypes above 0.001 frequency in blood.

The CDR3 has 14 residues. Trimming removed 6 bases from V and 9 bases from J; junction bases left unmatched: 13. Looked up from germline, CDR1 is MNHEY and CDR2 is SVGEGT. Comment on this clonotype: Its antigen is not identified.

Researchers took RNA transcripts and amplified TCR beta CDR3 regions from them. HTBI primers primed a first-round RT-PCR, and a second-round multiplex PCR followed. Using its own MiXCR run on the multiplex PCR reads, TCRdb lists one record per CDR3 protein. Here the sample spans 600,000 to 650,000 distinct CDR3 sequences, 22% being singletons. The rearrangement links TRBV6-2 or TRBV6-3 to TRBJ1-2, with TRBD1 identical over 7 bases. The clonotype originates from a woman between 18 and 29 years old with stable Graves' hyperthyroidism. Some clones in this sample may be carry-over from other donors' samples. Sequenced: peripheral blood. The CDR3 region has the DNA TGTGCCAGCAGGACTGTGGGACAGCTAGTGCGCTACACCTTC. It codes for CASRTVGQLVRYTF.